The 13 T cell receptor beta chains below all came from one sample that was sequenced in a study of CD8+CD57+ T cells in acquired aplastic anemia. Genomic DNA acted as the template from which TCR beta VDJ combination and CDR3 sequence profiling were carried out. TCRdb reprocessed the reads via MiXCR and lists one record per CDR3 protein. This table has about 98,000 distinct CDR3 sequences, roughly 70% appearing once. Sequenced patients had shown CD8+CD57+ cell expansion by flow cytometry. Source material: sorted CD4+, CD8+, or CD8+CD57+ T cells (not recorded which) from PBMCs. These receptors all stem from a human donor with aplastic anemia.

The chain links TRBV10-3 to TRBJ1-2; D unclear. This CDR3 is 13 amino acids long. With 2 bases removed from V and 8 bases from J, the gap between germline ends came to 12 bases. Germline CDR1 ENHRY, CDR2 SYGVKD. The CDR3 reads CAISEKELDGYTF. In DNA form, the CDR3 reads TGTGCCATCAGTGAGAAAGAATTGGACGGCTACACCTTC.

There are a few counts of this clonotype. The J gene is TRBJ1-1, the V gene TRBV25-1, with TRBD1 identical over 7 bases. J gave up 2 bases and V 6 bases, and 12 bases lay outside the gene matches. Germline V gene data show CDR1 as MGHDK and CDR2 as SYGVNS. The CDR3 extends over 16 amino acids. DNA for the CDR3: TGTGCCAGCAGCCAGACAGGGACGGTTTCTAACACTGAAGCTTTCTTT. Translating gives CASSQTGTVSNTEAFF.

This rearrangement joins TRBV24-1 to TRBJ2-3; 9 bases agree with TRBD1. CDR1 is KGHDR and CDR2 is SFDVKD in the germline V gene. With 5 bases clipped from V and 4 bases from J, the junction kept 9 bases outside the gene matches. This CDR3 has 16 amino acids. The CDR3 sequence: CATSGHGTGWADTQYF. In DNA, the CDR3 is TGTGCCACCAGTGGGCATGGGACAGGGTGGGCAGATACGCAGTATTTT.

The chain is built from TRBV24-1 and TRBJ2-3, with 7 bases matching TRBD1. Germline V gives CDR1 KGHDR, CDR2 SFDVKD. The ends lost 4 bases at V and 6 bases at J; junction bases unmatched: 15. This CDR3 region has 17 residues. CDR3 nucleotide sequence: TGTGCCACCAGTGACCCCCGACAGGGCCCCTCGTCGGATACGCAGTATTTT. The encoded protein is CATSDPRQGPSSDTQYF.

This sequence joins TRBV29-1 and TRBJ2-3; TRBD2 matches at 11 bases. V lost 2 bases to trimming and J lost 8 bases; unmatched junction nucleotides: 9. CDR3 length: 15 amino acids. Per germline, CDR1 SQVTM and CDR2 ANQGSEA. This CDR3 is CSVELAGGLKGTQYF. The CDR3 coding sequence is TGCAGCGTTGAACTAGCGGGGGGCCTTAAGGGTACGCAGTATTTT.

The rearrangement joins TRBV19 to TRBJ1-1; D remains ambiguous. CDR3 size: 13 residues. Looked up from germline, CDR1 is LNHDA and CDR2 is SQIVND (reference sequence). The V and J ends lost 3 bases and 1 base respectively, with 6 bases between them. In nucleotides, the CDR3 is TGTGCCAGTAGTATCGCCAAGAACACTGAAGCTTTCTTT. Residues: CASSIAKNTEAFF.

The chain combines TRBV20-1 with TRBJ2-3, with a tentative D call TRBD2 (7 bases). CDR1 and CDR2 from the germline V gene are DFQATT and SNEGSKA (reference sequence). This CDR3 has 17 residues. V gave up 0 bases and J gave up 1 base, with 17 bases separating them. The CDR3 loop is CSARDRGGAGGTDTQYF. CDR3 DNA sequence: TGCAGTGCTAGAGATCGAGGGGGGGCGGGTGGCACAGATACGCAGTATTTT.

This clonotype was detected ten times or more. This chain links TRBV7-6 with TRBJ1-6; D uncertain. This CDR3 is built from 15 residues. The V and J ends lost 0 bases and 7 bases respectively, with 10 bases between them. Looked up from germline, CDR1 is SGHVS and CDR2 is FNYEAQ. Here the CDR3 DNA reads TGTGCCAGCAGCTTAGCGGCCGCACAGAATTCACCCCTCCACTTT. It specifies CASSLAAAQNSPLHF.

This clonotype was seen a handful of times. V gene TRBV29-1 combines with J gene TRBJ1-1, with D possibly being TRBD1 (5 bases). This CDR3 is 13 amino acids long. Trimming left V 8 bases short and J 1 base short, with 14 bases between. The V gene's germline CDR1 is SQVTM and CDR2 ANQGSEA. CDR3 bases: TGCAGCTCGATAACAGGCACGAACACTGAAGCTTTCTTT. Translated: CSSITGTNTEAFF. Combining the CDR3 with reference TRBV29-1 and TRBJ1-1 gives the whole variable domain SAVISQKPSRDICQRGTSLTIQCQVDSQVTMMFWYRQQPGQSLTLIATANQGSEATYESGFVIDKFPISRPNLTFSTLTVSNMSPEDSSIYLCSSITGTNTEAFFGQGTRLTVV.

This clonotype was observed at least ten times. This rearrangement joins TRBV19 to TRBJ1-1; D not certain. Trimming removed 5 bases from V and 0 bases from J, with 7 bases in between. The CDR3 totals 13 residues. Germline loops: CDR1 LNHDA, CDR2 SQIVND (reference sequence). The CDR3, as DNA: TGTGCCAGTAGTTACAGCATGAACACTGAAGCTTTCTTT. Translation: CASSYSMNTEAFF.

CDR3 DNA: TGTGCCAGCAGCTCCGGGATCACCGGGGAGCTGTTTTTT. Amino acids: CASSSGITGELFF. The chain has TRBV7-3 and TRBJ2-2, with D perhaps matching TRBD2 (5 bases). Germline CDR1 is SGHTA and CDR2 is FQGTGA. V lost 4 bases and J 4 bases, leaving 7 bases between the germline ends. The CDR3 extends over 13 amino acids.

The chain uses TRBV6-2 or TRBV6-3 and TRBJ1-1; no reliable D call. Trimming stripped 6 bases from V and 0 bases from J, with 11 bases between. Germline assignment: CDR1 MNHEY and CDR2 SVGEGT. CDR3 length: 14 residues. CDR3 DNA: TGTGCCAGCAGACTGGACGGTCTGAACACTGAAGCTTTCTTT. This translates into CASRLDGLNTEAFF.

The chain recombines TRBV2 with TRBJ2-5; the D gene is possibly TRBD1 (6 bases). The CDR3 consists of 15 residues. V was trimmed by 2 bases and J by 5 bases, leaving 15 bases between them. Germline V lookup: CDR1 SNHLY, CDR2 FYNNEI. The CDR3 loop reads CASSERGTQSETQYF. In nucleotides, the CDR3 is TGTGCCAGCAGTGAAAGAGGGACACAGTCGGAGACCCAGTACTTC.